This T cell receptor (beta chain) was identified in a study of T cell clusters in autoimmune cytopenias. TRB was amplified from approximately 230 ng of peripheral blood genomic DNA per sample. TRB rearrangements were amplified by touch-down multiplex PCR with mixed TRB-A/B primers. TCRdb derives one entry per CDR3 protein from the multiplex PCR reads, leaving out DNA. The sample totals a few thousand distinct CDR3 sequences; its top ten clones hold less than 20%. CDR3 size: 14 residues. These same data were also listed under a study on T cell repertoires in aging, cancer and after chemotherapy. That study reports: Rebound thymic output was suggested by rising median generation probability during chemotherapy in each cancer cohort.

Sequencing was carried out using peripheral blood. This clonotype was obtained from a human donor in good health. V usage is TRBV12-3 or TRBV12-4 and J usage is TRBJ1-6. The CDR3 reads CASRGTVGISPLHF.